This record covers a single TCR beta chain. The time point is: baseline pretreatment blood. Treatment defined: 15 Gy SBRT to primary tumor, nephrectomy 4 weeks later. Some clones are missing from TCRdb's copy, which holds only in-frame ones; the method was immunoSEQ multiplex PCR. The data contain approximately 140,000 clones, around four fifths of them singletons. The source of the sample is a study of radiation and T cells in renal cell carcinoma. Looked up from germline, CDR1 is SGHTA and CDR2 is FQGNSA. The J segment lost 2 bases and the V segment lost 5 bases, leaving 6 bases of the junction unmatched. CDR3 size: 15 residues.

The chain couples TRBV7-2 to TRBJ2-7; 10 nucleotides match TRBD2. The source was blood, collected from a patient whose treatment included radiotherapy and nephrectomy. The sequence was obtained from a woman aged 45-65 years with renal cell carcinoma. Written as DNA, the CDR3 is TGTGCCAGCAGCCCGTGGACTAGCGGCCCCTACGAGCAGTACTTC. It is translated as CASSPWTSGPYEQYF.